The 7 T cell receptor beta chains below were found in one sample sequenced in a study of T cells after yellow fever vaccination. TCRdb itself ran the 5' RACE reads through MiXCR, one entry per CDR3 protein. This sample has some 390,000 distinct CDR3 sequences, with about 19% found just once. Source: PBMCs, taken before the yellow fever booster vaccination. The source of these receptors is a man between 18 and 35 years old who received the YFV17D yellow fever vaccine.

This clonotype was picked up many times. The rearrangement uses TRBV4-1 and TRBJ2-3; TRBD2 matches 9 bases. The CDR3 totals 17 residues. Trimming at V came to 0 bases and at J to 1 base, leaving 5 bases not matched to a gene. Germline CDR1 MGHRA, CDR2 YSYEKL. The CDR3 spells CASSQEWASGGTDTQYF. Here the CDR3 DNA reads TGCGCCAGCAGCCAAGAATGGGCTAGCGGGGGCACAGATACGCAGTATTTT.

There are a few counts of this clonotype. The chain carries TRBV6-5 and TRBJ1-1; TRBD1 is a possible D gene (6 bases). There are 13 residues in the CDR3. V was pared by 2 bases and J by 3 bases, with 7 bases between. CDR1 is MNHEY and CDR2 is SVGAGI in the germline V gene. CDR3 in DNA: TGTGCCAGCAGTTACGAGGGGGACACTGAAGCTTTCTTT. Protein product: CASSYEGDTEAFF.

The V call is TRBV4-1, the J call TRBJ2-1; 9 bases are shared with TRBD1. The germline CDR1 and CDR2 sequences are MGHRA and YSYEKL. The trim removed 4 bases at V and 5 bases at J, leaving 6 bases unmatched. The CDR3 length is 15 residues. CDR3 region: CASSRTGTGNNEQFF. The CDR3 nucleotides read TGCGCCAGCAGCCGCACCGGGACAGGGAACAATGAGCAGTTCTTC.

J is TRBJ2-7 and V is TRBV9; 11 nucleotides match TRBD1. The length of the CDR3 is 13 residues. Germline CDR1 is SGDLS and CDR2 is YYNGEE. V dropped 2 bases and J dropped 6; count of bases not matched to a gene: 1. CDR3 DNA sequence: TGTGCCAGCAGCGTCGGGACAGGGGGCGAGCAGTACGTC. Translated, it gives CASSVGTGGEQYV.

This clonotype showed up just a few times. This chain links TRBV27 with TRBJ2-5, with no clear D. V lost 3 bases, J lost 0 bases, and 8 bases lay in between. From germline, CDR1 is MNHEY and CDR2 SMNVEV (reference sequence). This CDR3 has 14 residues. CDR3 region: CASSFSGYQETQYF. For the CDR3, the DNA is TGTGCCAGCAGTTTCTCAGGATACCAAGAGACCCAGTACTTC.

The sample holds many counts of this clonotype. V and J are TRBV29-1 and TRBJ1-1; D gene ambiguous. The CDR3 is 15 residues long. The V gene lost 2 bases and the J gene lost 5 bases, with 18 bases spanning the gap. Germline CDR1 reads SQVTM; CDR2 reads ANQGSEA. The CDR3 spells CSVETTPGLRTEAFF. For the CDR3, the DNA is TGCAGCGTTGAAACCACCCCGGGGTTAAGGACTGAAGCTTTCTTT. The variable domain in full, completed from reference TRBV29-1 and TRBJ1-1, reads SAVISQKPSRDICQRGTSLTIQCQVDSQVTMMFWYRQQPGQSLTLIATANQGSEATYESGFVIDKFPISRPNLTFSTLTVSNMSPEDSSIYLCSVETTPGLRTEAFFGQGTRLTVV.

There are a few counts of this clonotype. This chain uses TRBV20-1 with TRBJ2-2, with 8 positions matching TRBD1. The J segment lost 6 bases and the V segment lost 3 bases, leaving 6 bases of the junction unmatched. The CDR3 consists of 14 residues. Germline CDR1 and CDR2: DFQATT and SNEGSKA (reference sequence). This CDR3 is CSARFRGRSGELFF. CDR3 nucleotide sequence: TGCAGTGCTAGGTTCAGGGGGCGATCCGGGGAGCTGTTTTTT.